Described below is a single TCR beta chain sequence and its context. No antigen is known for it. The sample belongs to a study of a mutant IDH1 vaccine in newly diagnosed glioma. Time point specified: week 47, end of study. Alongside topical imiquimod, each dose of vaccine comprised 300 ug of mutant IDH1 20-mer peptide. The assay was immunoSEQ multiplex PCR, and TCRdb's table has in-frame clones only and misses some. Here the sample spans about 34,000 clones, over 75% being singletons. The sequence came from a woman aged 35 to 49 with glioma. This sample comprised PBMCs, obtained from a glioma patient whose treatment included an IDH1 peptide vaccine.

This chain's CDR3 is CASSGTSGRSGELFF. CDR3 bases: TGTGCCAGCAGTGGGACTAGCGGGAGAAGCGGGGAGCTGTTTTTT. The V call is TRBV9, the J call TRBJ2-2, with TRBD2 matching 14 bases. The junction had 4 bases not matched to a gene; V was cut back by 5 bases and J by 7 bases. This CDR3 has 15 amino acids. Germline V lookup: CDR1 SGDLS, CDR2 YYNGEE.